Listed below are T cell receptor beta chains from one sample, sequenced in a study of blood T cell repertoires in COVID-19. Sequencing was performed with immunoSEQ multiplex PCR; in TCRdb, only in-frame clones are kept and a portion is missing. The table has roughly 100,000 clones, 75% to 95% seen once. Input material: peripheral blood. The receptors here all came from a man aged 18-30 years with acute or convalescent COVID-19. CDR3s include the opening cysteine and the closing phenylalanine or tryptophan. The D gene is left open where the match is weak. Expanded clones are given a class, and other clones once, few, many or no size at all.

cdr3_nt	cdr3_aa	v_call	d_call	clone_size	j_call
TGTGCCAGCAGTTTATTTGGGACTAGCGGGGGGCCCTCTGGGGCCAACGTCCTGACTTTC	CASSLFGTSGGPSGANVLTF	TRBV28	TRBD2	-	TRBJ2-6
TGTGCCAGCAGGGAAGCTGGGGGCGGACTTTCTGGAAACACCATATATTTT	CASREAGGGLSGNTIYF	TRBV7-2	-	-	TRBJ1-3
TGTGCCAGCCTAGCTCTTGTCCCCCGCACTGAAGCTTTCTTT	CASLALVPRTEAFF	TRBV2	-	-	TRBJ1-1
TGTGCCAGCAGCTTATGGACAGGGGTAATGGGAGATACGCAGTATTTT	CASSLWTGVMGDTQYF	TRBV11-2	TRBD1	-	TRBJ2-3
TGTGCCATCAGCATGAACAGGGCCCAAGAGACCCAGTACTTC	CAISMNRAQETQYF	TRBV10-3	-	-	TRBJ2-5
TGTGCCACCACTAGCGCGCAAAACACCGGGGAGCTGTTTTTT	CATTSAQNTGELFF	TRBV9	TRBD2	-	TRBJ2-2
TGTGCCAGCAGTTTCCACAATACAGGTCCACTAGCCAAAAACATTCAGTACTTC	CASSFHNTGPLAKNIQYF	TRBV27	-	-	TRBJ2-4
TGTGCCAGCAGCGTAGGGCAGGGAAGGGTTTTTTCCTACAATGAGCAGTTCTTC	CASSVGQGRVFSYNEQFF	TRBV9	-	-	TRBJ2-1
TGTGCCAGCAGCGTCGGGACTAGCGGGGGCACCGGGGAGCTGTTTTTT	CASSVGTSGGTGELFF	TRBV5-5	TRBD2	-	TRBJ2-2
TGTGCCTGGCACTTCAGGGGGACGAGCAATCAGCCCCAGCATTTT	CAWHFRGTSNQPQHF	TRBV30	TRBD1	few	TRBJ1-5
TGCAGTGCTAGTAACAATAACTATGGCTACACCTTC	CSASNNNYGYTF	TRBV20-1	-	-	TRBJ1-2
TGTGCCAGCAGTTACTCGAGGGTTTCCAACACTGAAGCTTTCTTT	CASSYSRVSNTEAFF	TRBV6-5	-	-	TRBJ1-1
TGCGCCAGCAGCCAAGATCTTAGAGCAGCGGGAGTACTTTCGTACGAGCAGTACTTC	CASSQDLRAAGVLSYEQYF	TRBV4-1	TRBD2	-	TRBJ2-7
TGTGCCAGCAACAGGACACCGGTCTCTGGAAACACCATATATTTT	CASNRTPVSGNTIYF	TRBV6-5	-	-	TRBJ1-3